Below are 10 T cell receptor beta chains sequenced from a single sample in a study of shared clonotypes between healthy human individuals. TCRdb's copy holds only in-frame clones and misses some; the assay was immunoSEQ multiplex PCR. Of around 2.1 million clones detected, roughly 95% appear once; the ten largest clones hold roughly 0.13%. The sample consisted of naive CD4+ T cells sorted from blood. Described subset: CD45RA+ positively selected. These receptors originate from a man aged 18 to 35 in good health.

The CDR3 is CASSLTSTDTREQYF. Written as DNA, the CDR3 is TGCGCCAGCAGCTTAACTTCGACCGACACCCGCGAGCAGTACTTC. The chain uses TRBV5-1 and TRBJ2-7, with D unclear. Germline CDR1 SGHRS, CDR2 YFSETQ. Trimming removed 2 bases at V and 6 bases at J, with 18 bases between. This CDR3 region has 15 residues. Filled out from reference TRBV5-1 and TRBJ2-7, the complete variable domain reads KAGVTQTPRYLIKTRGQQVTLSCSPISGHRSVSWYQQTPGQGLQFLFEYFSETQRNKGNFPGRFSGRQFSNSRSEMNVSTLELGDSALYLCASSLTSTDTREQYFGPGTRLTVT.

The chain couples TRBV5-1 to TRBJ2-3; TRBD2 matches 11 bases. Germline V CDR1 and CDR2: SGHRS, YFSETQ. This CDR3 is 16 amino acids long. V trimming: 6 bases; J trimming: 7 bases; junction bases outside the gene matches: 13. This chain's CDR3 is CASTLDVAGGSNTQYF. The CDR3 coding sequence is TGCGCCAGCACGTTGGACGTAGCGGGGGGGTCAAATACGCAGTATTTT.

V usage is TRBV2 and J usage is TRBJ1-6, with 8 bases identical to TRBD1. Germline CDR1 SNHLY, CDR2 FYNNEI. Trimming took 3 bases from V and 5 from J; bases not matched to a gene: 3. There are 15 residues in the CDR3. The CDR3 DNA reads as TGTGCCAGCAGTGACCAGGGGGCGCATAATTCACCCCTCCACTTT. Amino acids: CASSDQGAHNSPLHF.

This chain joins TRBV28 and TRBJ2-5, with TRBD2 matching 7 bases. The CDR3 has 18 residues. The junction had 16 bases not matched to a gene; V was cut back by 3 bases and J by 3 bases. Germline lookup yields CDR1 MDHEN and CDR2 SYDVKM. Written as DNA, the CDR3 is TGTGCCAGCAGTTTCCTGGCAGGGAGGGCCCCCCCTAAAGAGACCCAGTACTTC. It codes for CASSFLAGRAPPKETQYF.

As for this clone: At one of its ends the junction is not consistent with the germline gene, which may arise from a read error. CDR3 sequence reads: CASSYLGTSGMISYDEQFF. CDR3 nucleotide sequence: TGTGCCAGCAGCTACCTCGGGACTAGCGGGATGATATCCTACGATGAGCAGTTCTTC. V is TRBV7-2 and J is TRBJ2-1; the match to TRBD2 covers 13 bases. The germline CDR1 and CDR2 sequences are SGHTA and FQGNSA. This CDR3 is built from 19 residues.

This rearrangement joins TRBV30 to TRBJ2-7, with D unclear. Per germline, CDR1 GTSNPN and CDR2 SVGIG (reference sequence). CDR3 length: 11 residues. The V end lost 4 bases, the J end lost 3 bases, and 7 bases lay between the germline ends. CDR3 sequence (DNA): TGTGCCTGGAAGGCGGTCTACGAGCAGTACTTC. Protein sequence: CAWKAVYEQYF. Full variable domain (remainder filled in from reference TRBV30 and TRBJ2-7): SQTIHQWPATLVQPVGSPLSLECTVEGTSNPNLYWYRQAAGRGLQLLFYSVGIGQISSEVPQNLSASRPQDRQFILSSKKLLLSDSGFYLCAWKAVYEQYFGPGTRLTVT.

The chain recombines TRBV7-9 with TRBJ2-7; D remains ambiguous. V shed 2 bases and J shed 1 base, with 9 bases lying between them. The CDR3 covers 14 residues. The germline gives CDR1 SEHNR, CDR2 FQNEAQ (reference sequence). The CDR3 is CASSLTLPSYEQYF. The CDR3 DNA sequence: TGTGCCAGCAGCTTAACGCTACCATCCTACGAGCAGTACTTC.

This chain links TRBV6-1 with TRBJ2-7; TRBD2 agrees at 11 bases. There are 15 residues in the CDR3. Germline V gives CDR1 MNHNS, CDR2 SASEGT. The V segment lost 0 bases and the J segment 7 bases; nucleotides outside the gene matches: 5. DNA for the CDR3: TGTGCCAGCAGTGAAGCGAGGGTAGCGGGGGGGGAGCAGTACTTC. This codes for CASSEARVAGGEQYF.

The rearrangement joins TRBV5-4 to TRBJ2-1; 11 bases map to TRBD1. Germline V CDR1 and CDR2: SGHNT, YYREEE (reference sequence). V dropped 4 bases and J dropped 6; count of bases not matched to a gene: 15. The CDR3 is 18 amino acids. In nucleotides, the CDR3 is TGTGCCAGCAGCCCTCTGGGAATTTGGACAGGGGGCCCCAATGAGCAGTTCTTC. Its translation: CASSPLGIWTGGPNEQFF.

This chain links TRBV6-1 with TRBJ2-7, with 7 positions matching TRBD1. V was clipped by 5 bases and J by 0 bases; unmatched bases: 7. CDR1 and CDR2 from the germline V gene are MNHNS and SASEGT. This CDR3 has 15 amino acids. The CDR3 spells CASSPRTGYSYEQYF. For the CDR3, the DNA is TGTGCCAGCAGTCCCCGGACAGGATACTCCTACGAGCAGTACTTC.